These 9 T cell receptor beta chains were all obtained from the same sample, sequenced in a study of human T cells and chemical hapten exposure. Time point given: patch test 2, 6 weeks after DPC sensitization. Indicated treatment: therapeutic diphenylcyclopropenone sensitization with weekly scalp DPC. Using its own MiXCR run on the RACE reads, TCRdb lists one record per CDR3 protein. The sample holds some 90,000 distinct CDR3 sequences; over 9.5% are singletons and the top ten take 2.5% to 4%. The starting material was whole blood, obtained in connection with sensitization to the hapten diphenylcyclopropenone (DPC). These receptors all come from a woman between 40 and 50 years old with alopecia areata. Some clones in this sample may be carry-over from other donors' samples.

Written as DNA, the CDR3 is TGTGCCAGCAGCTTAGGACTAGCGGGACTCCAAGAGACCCAGTACTTC. It yields the protein CASSLGLAGLQETQYF. The V gene is TRBV7-2, the J gene TRBJ2-5, with 11 nucleotides matching TRBD2. Trimming removed 1 base from V and 1 base from J; junction bases left unmatched: 2. Germline-derived CDR1 and CDR2 are SGHTA and FQGNSA. The CDR3 extends over 16 amino acids.

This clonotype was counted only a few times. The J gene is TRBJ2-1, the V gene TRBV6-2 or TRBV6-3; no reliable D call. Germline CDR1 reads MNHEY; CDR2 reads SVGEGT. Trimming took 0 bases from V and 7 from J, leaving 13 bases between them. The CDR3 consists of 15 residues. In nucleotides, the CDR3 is TGTGCCAGCAGTTACTCGGTTTTTGTGGGGAATGAGCAGTTCTTC. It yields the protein CASSYSVFVGNEQFF.

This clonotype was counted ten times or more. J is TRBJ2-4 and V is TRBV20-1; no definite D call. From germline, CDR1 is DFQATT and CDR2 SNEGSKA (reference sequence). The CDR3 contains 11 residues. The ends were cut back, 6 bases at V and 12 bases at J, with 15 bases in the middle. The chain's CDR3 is CSASGYGDQYF. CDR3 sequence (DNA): TGCAGTGCCAGTGGGTATGGGGATCAGTACTTC.

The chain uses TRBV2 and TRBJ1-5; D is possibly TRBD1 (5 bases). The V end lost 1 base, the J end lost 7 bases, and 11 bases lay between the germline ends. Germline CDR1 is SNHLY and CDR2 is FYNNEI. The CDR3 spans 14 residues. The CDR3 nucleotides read TGTGCCAGCAGTGAAGTGGGGGAATACCAGCCCCAGCATTTT. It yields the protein CASSEVGEYQPQHF.

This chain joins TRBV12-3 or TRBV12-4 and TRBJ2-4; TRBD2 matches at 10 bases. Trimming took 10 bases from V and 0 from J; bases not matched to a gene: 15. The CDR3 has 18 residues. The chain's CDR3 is CATPQGLAGDIAKNIQYF. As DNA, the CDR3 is TGTGCCACCCCCCAAGGGCTAGCGGGGGATATAGCCAAAAACATTCAGTACTTC.

The DNA for the CDR3 is TGTGCCAGCAGGGCGGACAGGGCGCCGATGAACACTGAAGCTTTCTTT. This encodes CASRADRAPMNTEAFF. The genes are TRBV12-3 or TRBV12-4 and TRBJ1-1; 8 nucleotides align to TRBD1. The CDR3 consists of 16 residues. V shed 6 bases, J shed 0 bases, and the junction held 9 bases outside the gene matches.

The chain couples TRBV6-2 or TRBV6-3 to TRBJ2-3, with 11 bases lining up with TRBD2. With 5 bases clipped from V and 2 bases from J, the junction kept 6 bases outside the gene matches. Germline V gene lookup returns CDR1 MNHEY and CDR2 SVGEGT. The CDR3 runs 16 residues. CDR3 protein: CASSTRLAGITDTQYF. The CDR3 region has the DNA TGTGCCAGCAGTACTCGACTAGCGGGGATCACAGATACGCAGTATTTT.

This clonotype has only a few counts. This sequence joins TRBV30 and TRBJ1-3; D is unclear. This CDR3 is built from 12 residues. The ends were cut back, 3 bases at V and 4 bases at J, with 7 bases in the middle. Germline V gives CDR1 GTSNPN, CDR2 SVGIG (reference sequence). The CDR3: CAWRAPGNTIYF. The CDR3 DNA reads TGTGCCTGGAGAGCACCGGGAAACACCATATATTTT.

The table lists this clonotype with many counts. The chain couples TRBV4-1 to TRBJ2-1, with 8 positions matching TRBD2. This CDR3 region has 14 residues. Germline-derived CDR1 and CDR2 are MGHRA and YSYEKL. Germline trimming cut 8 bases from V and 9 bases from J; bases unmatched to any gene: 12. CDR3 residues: CASGEAGVKGEQFF. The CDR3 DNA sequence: TGCGCCAGCGGGGAAGCGGGAGTGAAAGGTGAGCAGTTCTTC.